Listed below are T cell receptor beta chains from one sample, sequenced in a study of T cell repertoires in cytomegalovirus infection. TCRdb analysed the reads with MiXCR anew, one entry per CDR3 protein. The table lists nearly 700,000 distinct CDR3 sequences, roughly a third of them singletons. The antigens these receptors bind are not known. The sequences come from cultured PBMCs, collected from culture after CMV antigen stimulation. All receptors come from a human donor in good health (CMV status not recorded). Some clones in this sample may be carry-over from other donors' samples. The conserved cysteine and the conserved F or W are not part of the CDR3 here. The order of the fields is J gene, V gene, CDR3 protein.

TRBJ2-3 | TRBV6-6 | ASHRDTFPDTQY
TRBJ1-2 | TRBV7-2 | ASRYSAGTGPYGYT
TRBJ2-3 | TRBV30 | ASYARAVDTQY
TRBJ2-7 | TRBV19 | ASSSGTAGEQY
TRBJ1-5 | TRBV27 | ASSLTAYSNQPQH
TRBJ2-7 | TRBV5-5 | ASSSSPGDHEQY
TRBJ1-2 | TRBV9 | ASSTGQGPYGYT
TRBJ2-2 | TRBV12-3/TRBV12-4 | ASSGTSGVGGELF
TRBJ2-1 | TRBV19 | ASRRAGVVNEQF
TRBJ2-7 | TRBV7-2 | ASSLSGRAYEQY
TRBJ2-5 | TRBV19 | ASSTLAGVAQETQY
TRBJ1-5 | TRBV2 | ASSEGTGNQPQH
TRBJ1-4 | TRBV7-2 | ASTLFPGQEKWGSEKLF
TRBJ1-1 | TRBV7-8 | ASSFVRQNTEAF
TRBJ2-2 | TRBV7-9 | ASRHPGKNTGELF
TRBJ2-1 | TRBV6-5 | ASSNRLAGGSYNEQF
TRBJ2-2 | TRBV4-1 | ASSHLAGGATGELF
TRBJ2-2 | TRBV7-8 | ASTRGGYANTGELF
TRBJ1-6 | TRBV2 | ASSEEGPVDSPLH
TRBJ1-2 | TRBV4-1 | ASSHGRGQGVRGYT
TRBJ1-1 | TRBV7-8 | ASSLENGGAGAEAF
TRBJ2-5 | TRBV2 | ASRPTVQETQY
TRBJ2-3 | TRBV2 | ASSESRSGTQY
TRBJ1-1 | TRBV10-3 | AITRSRGKNTEAF
TRBJ1-2 | TRBV6-1 | AIHDARRSVYGYT
TRBJ2-1 | TRBV7-6 | ASSAPWAGGRDEQF
TRBJ2-7 | TRBV27 | ASSWSVTYEQY
TRBJ2-7 | TRBV6-1 | ASSEARHEQY
TRBJ1-6 | TRBV19 | ASSTPPYGKGPNNSPLH
TRBJ1-6 | TRBV7-2 | ASSIRMDNSPLH
TRBJ1-1 | TRBV6-1 | ASSEGRDGNTEAF
TRBJ2-5 | TRBV4-3 | ASSQVYLTRDRGTQY